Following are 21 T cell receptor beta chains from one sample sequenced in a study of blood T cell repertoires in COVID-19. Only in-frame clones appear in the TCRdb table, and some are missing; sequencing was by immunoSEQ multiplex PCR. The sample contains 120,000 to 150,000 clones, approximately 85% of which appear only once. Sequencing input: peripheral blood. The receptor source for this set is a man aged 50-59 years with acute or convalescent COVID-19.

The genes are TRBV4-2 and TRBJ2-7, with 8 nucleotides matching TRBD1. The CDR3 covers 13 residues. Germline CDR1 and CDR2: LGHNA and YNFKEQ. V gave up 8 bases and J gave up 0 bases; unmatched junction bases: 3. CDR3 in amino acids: CASRQGSSYEQYF. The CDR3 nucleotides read TGTGCCAGCCGACAGGGGAGCTCCTACGAGCAGTACTTC.

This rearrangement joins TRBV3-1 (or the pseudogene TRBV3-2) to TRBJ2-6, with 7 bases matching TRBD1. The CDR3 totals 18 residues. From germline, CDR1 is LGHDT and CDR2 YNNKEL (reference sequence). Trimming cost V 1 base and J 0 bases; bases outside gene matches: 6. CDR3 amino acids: CASSQVGTAVSGANVLTF. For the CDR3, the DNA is TGTGCCAGCAGCCAAGTCGGGACAGCCGTCTCTGGGGCCAACGTCCTGACTTTC.

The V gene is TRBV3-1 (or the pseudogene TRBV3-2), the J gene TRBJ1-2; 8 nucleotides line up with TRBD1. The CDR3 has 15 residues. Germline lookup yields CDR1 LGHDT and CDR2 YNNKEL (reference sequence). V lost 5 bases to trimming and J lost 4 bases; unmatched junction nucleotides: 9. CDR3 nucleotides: TGTGCCAGCAGCAACCGGGACAGGAAGCTCTATGGCTACACCTTC. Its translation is CASSNRDRKLYGYTF.

CDR3 loop: CASSQQIRDEQYF. The CDR3 bases are TGCGCCAGCAGCCAACAGATCCGGGACGAGCAGTACTTC. The chain has TRBV4-1 and TRBJ2-7; no clear D. Germline assignment: CDR1 MGHRA and CDR2 YSYEKL. The CDR3 is made up of 13 amino acids. The V gene lost 2 bases and the J gene lost 5 bases, with 10 bases spanning the gap.

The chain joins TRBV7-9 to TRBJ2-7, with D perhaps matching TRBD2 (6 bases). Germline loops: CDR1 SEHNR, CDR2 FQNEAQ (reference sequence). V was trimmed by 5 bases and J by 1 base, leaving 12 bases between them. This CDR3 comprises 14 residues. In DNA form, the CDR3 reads TGTGCCAGCAGCCTAACTAGCCTTTCCTACGAGCAGTACTTC. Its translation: CASSLTSLSYEQYF.

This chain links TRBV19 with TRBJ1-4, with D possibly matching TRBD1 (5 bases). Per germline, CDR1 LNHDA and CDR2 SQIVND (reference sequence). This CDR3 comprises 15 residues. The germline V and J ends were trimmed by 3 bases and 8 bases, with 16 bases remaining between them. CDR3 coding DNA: TGTGCCAGTAGTATGAGGTTGCAGGGTAGAGAAAAACTGTTTTTT. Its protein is CASSMRLQGREKLFF.

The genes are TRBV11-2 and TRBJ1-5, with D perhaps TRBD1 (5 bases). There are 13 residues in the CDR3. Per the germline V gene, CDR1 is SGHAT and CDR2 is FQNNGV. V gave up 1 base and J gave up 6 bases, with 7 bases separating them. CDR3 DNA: TGTGCCAGCAGCTTAGGGGGCTCTCAGCCCCAGCATTTT. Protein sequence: CASSLGGSQPQHF.

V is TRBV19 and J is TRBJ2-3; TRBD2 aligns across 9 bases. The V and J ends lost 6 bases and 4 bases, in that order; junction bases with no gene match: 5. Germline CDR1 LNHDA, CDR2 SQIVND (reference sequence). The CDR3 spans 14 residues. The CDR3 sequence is CASSRTSDPDTQYF. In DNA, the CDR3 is TGTGCCAGTAGCAGGACTAGCGATCCAGATACGCAGTATTTT.

CDR3: CASRGLGLYSNQPQHF. CDR3 DNA sequence: TGTGCCAGCAGGGGCCTAGGACTTTATAGCAATCAGCCCCAGCATTTT. The chain combines TRBV6-4 with TRBJ1-5, with D unresolved. The V and J ends lost 6 bases and 0 bases respectively, with 15 bases between them. CDR1 is MRHNA, CDR2 SNTAGT, per germline. The CDR3 contains 16 residues.

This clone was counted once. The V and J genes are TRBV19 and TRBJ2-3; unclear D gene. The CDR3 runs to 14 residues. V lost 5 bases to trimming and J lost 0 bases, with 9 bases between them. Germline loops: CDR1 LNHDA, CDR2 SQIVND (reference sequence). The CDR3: CASSLAASTDTQYF. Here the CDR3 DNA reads TGTGCCAGTAGTCTGGCGGCAAGCACAGATACGCAGTATTTT.

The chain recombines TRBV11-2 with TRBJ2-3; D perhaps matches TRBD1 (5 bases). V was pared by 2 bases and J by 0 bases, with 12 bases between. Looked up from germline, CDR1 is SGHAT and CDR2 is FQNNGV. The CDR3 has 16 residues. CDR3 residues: CASSLPFGASTDTQYF. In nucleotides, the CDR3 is TGTGCCAGCAGCTTACCCTTTGGGGCCAGCACAGATACGCAGTATTTT.

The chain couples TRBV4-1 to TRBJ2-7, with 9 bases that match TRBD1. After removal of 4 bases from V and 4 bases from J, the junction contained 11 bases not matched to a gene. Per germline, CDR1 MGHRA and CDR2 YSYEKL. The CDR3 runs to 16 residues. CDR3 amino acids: CASSPLRGDRVYEQYF. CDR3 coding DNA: TGCGCCAGCAGCCCCCTCCGAGGGGACAGGGTGTACGAGCAGTACTTC.

CDR3 coding DNA: TGTGCCAGCAGCCAAGGGGGCGGGAGAAACACCGGGGAGCTGTTTTTT. It codes for CASSQGGGRNTGELFF. The chain carries TRBV3-1 (or the pseudogene TRBV3-2) and TRBJ2-2, with 7 bases aligning to TRBD2. Germline-derived CDR1 and CDR2 are LGHDT and YNNKEL (reference sequence). This CDR3 region has 16 residues. V was pared by 1 base and J by 2 bases, with 4 bases of the junction left unmatched.

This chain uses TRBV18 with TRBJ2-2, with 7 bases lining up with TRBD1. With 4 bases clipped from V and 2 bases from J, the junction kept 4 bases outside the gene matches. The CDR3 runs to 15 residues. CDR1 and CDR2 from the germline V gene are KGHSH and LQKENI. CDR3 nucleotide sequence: TGTGCCAGCTCACAAGGGGGCCCCAACACCGGGGAGCTGTTTTTT. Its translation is CASSQGGPNTGELFF.

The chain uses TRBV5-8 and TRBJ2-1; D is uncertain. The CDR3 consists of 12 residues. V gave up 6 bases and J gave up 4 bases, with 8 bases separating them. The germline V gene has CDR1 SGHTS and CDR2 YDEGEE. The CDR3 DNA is TGTGCCAGCACACGGGTGTACAATGAGCAGTTCTTC. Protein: CASTRVYNEQFF.

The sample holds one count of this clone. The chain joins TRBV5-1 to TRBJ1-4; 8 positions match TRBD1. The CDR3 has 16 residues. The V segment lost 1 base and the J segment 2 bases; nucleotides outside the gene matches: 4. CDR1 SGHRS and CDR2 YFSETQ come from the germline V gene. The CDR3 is CASSLWTGITNEKLFF. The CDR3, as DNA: TGCGCCAGCAGCTTGTGGACAGGGATTACTAATGAAAAACTGTTTTTT.

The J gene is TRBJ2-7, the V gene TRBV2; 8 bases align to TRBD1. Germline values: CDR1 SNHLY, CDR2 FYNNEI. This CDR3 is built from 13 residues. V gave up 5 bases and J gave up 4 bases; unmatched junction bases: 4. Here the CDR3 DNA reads TGTGCCAGCAGTAAAGGACAGGGTTACGAGCAGTACTTC. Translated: CASSKGQGYEQYF.

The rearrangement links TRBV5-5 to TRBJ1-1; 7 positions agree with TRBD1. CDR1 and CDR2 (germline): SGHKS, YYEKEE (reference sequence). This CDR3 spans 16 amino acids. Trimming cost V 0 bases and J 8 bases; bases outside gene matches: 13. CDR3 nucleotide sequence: TGTGCCAGCAGCTTGGTTTTTCGCCTCGGGACAGTGGAAGCTTTCTTT. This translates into CASSLVFRLGTVEAFF.

CDR3 loop: CASSVEATGSTEAFF. CDR3 nucleotide sequence: TGTGCCAGCAGCGTAGAGGCGACAGGGAGCACTGAAGCTTTCTTT. The rearrangement links TRBV9 to TRBJ1-1; 7 nucleotides line up with TRBD1. The germline V gene encodes CDR1 SGDLS and CDR2 YYNGEE. The V segment lost 0 bases and the J segment 4 bases; nucleotides outside the gene matches: 6. The length of the CDR3 is 15 residues. The full variable domain, its missing parts supplied by reference TRBV9 and TRBJ1-1, is DSGVTQTPKHLITATGQRVTLRCSPRSGDLSVYWYQQSLDQGLQFLIQYYNGEERAKGNILERFSAQQFPDLHSELNLSSLELGDSALYFCASSVEATGSTEAFFGQGTRLTVV.

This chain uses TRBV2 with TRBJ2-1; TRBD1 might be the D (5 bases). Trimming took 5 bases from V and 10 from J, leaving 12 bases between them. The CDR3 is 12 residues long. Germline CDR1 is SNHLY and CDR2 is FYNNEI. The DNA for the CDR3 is TGTGCCAGCAGTCAGGGTTTTGGGGAGCAGTTCTTC. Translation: CASSQGFGEQFF.

The CDR3 DNA reads TGTGCCAGCCCCGAACTAGCGGGGTTCCCCTACGAGCAGTACTTC. Amino acids: CASPELAGFPYEQYF. V gene TRBV27 combines with J gene TRBJ2-7, with TRBD2 matching 10 bases. Germline V gene sequence: CDR1 MNHEY, CDR2 SMNVEV (reference sequence). This CDR3 is 15 amino acids long. V shed 8 bases and J 2 bases; nucleotides not matched to a gene: 9.